Shown below are 7 T cell receptor beta chains from a single sample sequenced in a study of PD-1 blockade in classical Hodgkin lymphoma. Sequencing was performed with immunoSEQ multiplex PCR; in TCRdb, only in-frame clones are kept and a portion is missing. The sample records approximately 150,000 clones, approximately 72% being singletons. Every patient was affected by relapse after autologous stem cell transplantation, while exposure to brentuximab vedotin was not uniform. This specimen consisted of peripheral blood mononuclear cells (PBMCs), obtained before the second cycle of nivolumab. The receptor source for this set is a human donor with classical Hodgkin lymphoma.

V usage is TRBV2 and J usage is TRBJ2-1; D is uncertain. The CDR3 sequence is 11 residues long. The V end lost 7 bases, the J end lost 8 bases, and 9 bases lay between the germline ends. CDR1 and CDR2 from the germline V gene are SNHLY and FYNNEI. The CDR3 sequence is CASTGFDEQFF. In DNA form, the CDR3 reads TGTGCCAGCACCGGCTTCGATGAGCAGTTCTTC.

This chain links TRBV6-6 with TRBJ2-7; D gene ambiguous. Germline V gene lookup returns CDR1 MNHNY and CDR2 SVGAGI (reference sequence). Deletions cut 0 bases from V and 0 bases from J, with 9 bases between. The CDR3 is 15 residues long. The CDR3 region is CASSYSGFPSYEQYF. CDR3 coding DNA: TGTGCCAGCAGTTACTCAGGGTTCCCCTCCTACGAGCAGTACTTC.

A remark on this clone: Other DNA sequences in the same sample also yield this CDR3. The CDR3 loop is CASSLMGQGASNEKLFF. DNA for the CDR3: TGCGCCAGCAGCTTGATGGGGCAGGGGGCGTCTAATGAAAAACTGTTTTTT. The V gene is TRBV5-1, the J gene TRBJ1-4, with 8 bases fitting TRBD1. The V segment lost 1 base and the J segment 3 bases; nucleotides outside the gene matches: 8. The length of the CDR3 is 17 residues. Germline V lookup: CDR1 SGHRS, CDR2 YFSETQ.

This clone was seen a handful of times. The chain has TRBV7-9 and TRBJ2-2; 7 bases align to TRBD2. Looked up from germline, CDR1 is SEHNR and CDR2 is FQNEAQ (reference sequence). Trimming at V came to 0 bases and at J to 4 bases, leaving 2 bases not matched to a gene. This CDR3 is built from 15 residues. In DNA, the CDR3 is TGTGCCAGCAGCTTAGCTGGGGAGGGCACCGGGGAGCTGTTTTTT. Its translation is CASSLAGEGTGELFF.

The chain combines TRBV18 with TRBJ2-7, with 8 bases identical to TRBD1. The junction had 1 base not matched to a gene; V was cut back by 1 base and J by 5 bases. CDR3 length: 13 residues. From germline, CDR1 is KGHSH and CDR2 LQKENI. Here the CDR3 reads CASSPQTGDEQYF. The CDR3, as DNA: TGTGCCAGCTCACCACAGACAGGGGACGAGCAGTACTTC.

The rearrangement joins TRBV5-4 to TRBJ1-6; 9 nucleotides agree with TRBD1. Germline trimming cut 4 bases from V and 10 bases from J; bases unmatched to any gene: 18. The CDR3 loop spans 18 amino acids. Per germline, CDR1 SGHNT and CDR2 YYREEE (reference sequence). CDR3 in DNA: TGTGCCAGCAGCCTGGGACAGGGAGGATCTTCCCGGATCTCACCCCTCCACTTT. It translates to CASSLGQGGSSRISPLHF.

In regard to this clone: At the DNA level, this CDR3 is encoded by other sequences in the same sample as well. The chain recombines TRBV18 with TRBJ1-5, with a tentative D call TRBD1 (6 bases). The CDR3 spans 14 residues. The V gene's germline CDR1 is KGHSH and CDR2 LQKENI. Trimming took 2 bases from V and 2 from J, leaving 7 bases between them. The CDR3 DNA follows: TGTGCCAGCTCACCAGCAGGGGGCAATCAGCCCCAGCATTTT. It yields the protein CASSPAGGNQPQHF.